This T cell receptor beta chain was identified during a study of somatic mutations in cytotoxic T cells in rheumatoid arthritis. Broader study findings: The largest CD8+ clone made up over 20% of CD8+ cells in 8 of 65 patients. Slight underrepresentation of TRBV07 in rheumatoid arthritis patients was not adjusted for multiple comparisons. Age-matched healthy controls and rheumatoid arthritis patients had CD8+ T-cell clonality that did not differ significantly.

Produced via immunoSEQ multiplex PCR; TCRdb's table is partial and in-frame only. Of 10,000 or so clones listed, approximately 85% are singletons. In the case of this clone: Its antigen is unknown. Distinct nucleotide sequences in the sample also encode this CDR3.

This CDR3 region has 13 residues. V was shortened by 10 bases and J by 1 base, with 13 bases between the two germline ends. CDR1 and CDR2 (germline): SEHNR, FQNEAQ (reference sequence). The V and J genes are TRBV7-9 and TRBJ1-1, with D possibly matching TRBD1 (5 bases). Sequences were obtained from CD8+ T cells sorted from blood. The receptor was isolated from a woman aged 45-59 years in good health. CDR3 amino acids: CATSRQPNTEAFF. The DNA of the CDR3 is TGTGCCACCTCCCGACAGCCGAACACTGAAGCTTTCTTT.